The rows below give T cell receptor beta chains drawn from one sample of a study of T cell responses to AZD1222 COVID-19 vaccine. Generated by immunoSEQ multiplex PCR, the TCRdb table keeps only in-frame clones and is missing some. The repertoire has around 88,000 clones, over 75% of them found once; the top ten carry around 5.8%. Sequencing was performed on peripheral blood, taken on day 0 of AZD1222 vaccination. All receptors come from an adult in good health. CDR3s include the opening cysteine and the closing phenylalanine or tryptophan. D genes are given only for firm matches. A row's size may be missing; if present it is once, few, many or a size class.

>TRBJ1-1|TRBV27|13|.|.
TGTGCCAGCAGGGGGTTAGGGAACACTGAAGCTTTCTTT
CASRGLGNTEAFF
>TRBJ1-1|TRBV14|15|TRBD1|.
TGTGCCAGCAGCCTTACCAGGACAGGACGGACTGAAGCTTTCTTT
CASSLTRTGRTEAFF
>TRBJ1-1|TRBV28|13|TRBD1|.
TGTGCCAGCAGTTCAAGGGGGCAGGGTGAAGCTTTCTTT
CASSSRGQGEAFF
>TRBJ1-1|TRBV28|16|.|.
TGTGCCAGCAGTTTATATCTTCTAGGAGGGAGCACTGAAGCTTTCTTT
CASSLYLLGGSTEAFF
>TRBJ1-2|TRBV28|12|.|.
.
CASSSNVGAGTF
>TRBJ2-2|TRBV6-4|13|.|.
TGTGCCAGCAGTGACGGAGGGTCCGGGGAGCTGTTTTTT
CASSDGGSGELFF
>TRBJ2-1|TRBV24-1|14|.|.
TGTGCCACCGCGGCGGGGAGCTCCTACAATGAGCAGTTCTTC
CATAAGSSYNEQFF
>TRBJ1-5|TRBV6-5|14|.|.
TGTGCCAGCAGTTTAAGCAGGTTCAATCAGCCCCAGCATTTT
CASSLSRFNQPQHF
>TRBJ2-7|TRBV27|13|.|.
TGTGCCAGCAGCTCAGGGCAGGGGGGCGAGCAGTACTTC
CASSSGQGGEQYF
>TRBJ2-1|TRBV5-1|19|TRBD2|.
TGCGCCAGCAGCTTTGGACTAGCGGGAGGATCTAGCTCCTACAATGAGCAGTTCTTC
CASSFGLAGGSSSYNEQFF
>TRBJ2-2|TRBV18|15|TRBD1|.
TGTGCCACAAGCCCGACAGGGCCTCGGACCGGGGAGCTGTTTTTT
CATSPTGPRTGELFF
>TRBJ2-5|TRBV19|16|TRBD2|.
TGTGCCAGTTTCCAAGGGACTAGCGGCGGGGGAGAGACCCAGTACTTC
CASFQGTSGGGETQYF
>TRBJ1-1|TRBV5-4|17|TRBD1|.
TGTGCCAGCAGCTTGGGCATCGCGGGACAGGGGAACACTGAAGCTTTCTTT
CASSLGIAGQGNTEAFF
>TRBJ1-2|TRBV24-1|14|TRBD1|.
TGTGCCACCAGTGAGGGGGACAGGGTCTATGGCTACACCTTC
CATSEGDRVYGYTF
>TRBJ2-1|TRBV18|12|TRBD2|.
TGTGCCAGCTCACCCACTAGCGGGTCGCAGTTCTTC
CASSPTSGSQFF
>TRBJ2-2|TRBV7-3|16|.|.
TGTGCCAGCAGCTTGGGGGGTCAGGGAAACACCGGGGAGCTGTTTTTT
CASSLGGQGNTGELFF
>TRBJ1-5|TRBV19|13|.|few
TGTGCCAGTAGTATGACTAGCAATCAGCCCCAGCATTTT
CASSMTSNQPQHF
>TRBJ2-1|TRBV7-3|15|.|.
TGTGCCAGCAGCTTAACTCGGGACCATTACAATGAGCAGTTCTTC
CASSLTRDHYNEQFF
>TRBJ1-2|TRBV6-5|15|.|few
TGTGCCAGCAGTTACTCGAGGCCGGCGGGGTATGGCTACACCTTC
CASSYSRPAGYGYTF
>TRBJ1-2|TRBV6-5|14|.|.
TGTGCCAGCAGACAAACAGGAGCAAACTATGGCTACACCTTC
CASRQTGANYGYTF
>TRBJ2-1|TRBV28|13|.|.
TGTGCCAGCAGTTTCCCAGTTTACAATGAGCAGTTCTTC
CASSFPVYNEQFF
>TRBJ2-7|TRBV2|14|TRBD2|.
TGTGCCAGCAGGGAAGGTAGGCTAGCGGACGAGCAGTACTTC
CASREGRLADEQYF
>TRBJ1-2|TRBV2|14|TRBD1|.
TGTGCCAGCAGTGACGGACAGGGGGCCCGTGGCTACACCTTC
CASSDGQGARGYTF
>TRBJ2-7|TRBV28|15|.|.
TGTGCCAGCACGTCAGCCAGTTTTGCTGACTACGAGCAGTACTTC
CASTSASFADYEQYF
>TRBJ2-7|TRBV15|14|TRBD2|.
TGTGCCACCAGACAAGCTAGCGGGTCCTACGAGCAGTACTTC
CATRQASGSYEQYF
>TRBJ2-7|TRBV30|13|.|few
TGTGCCTGGAGTGTAGAGGACCGATACGAGCAGTACTTC
CAWSVEDRYEQYF
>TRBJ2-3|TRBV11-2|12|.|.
TGTGCCAGCAGCCCGGGAGCAGATACGCAGTATTTT
CASSPGADTQYF
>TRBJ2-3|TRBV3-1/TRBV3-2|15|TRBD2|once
TGTGCCAGCAGAATAGCGGGAGGGGGCACAGATACGCAGTATTTT
CASRIAGGGTDTQYF